This T cell receptor (beta chain) emerged from a study of blood T cell repertoires in COVID-19. Original handling: Amplification from reference gene primers served as the basis for estimated nucleated cell counts. Produced via immunoSEQ multiplex PCR; TCRdb's table is partial and in-frame only. The V and J calls and clone size are taken from that table; D and trimming were inferred from the DNA. The table includes about 220,000 clones, roughly 85% detected once. From germline, CDR1 is SGDLS and CDR2 YYNGEE. V was cut by 4 bases and J by 1 base, with 13 bases left in between. The CDR3 sequence is 15 residues long.

This TCR was recovered from a woman in her seventies with COVID-19, enrolled during active disease. The sample consisted of peripheral blood. This sequence joins TRBV9 and TRBJ2-3, with a tentative D call TRBD2 (5 bases). CDR3 DNA sequence: TGTGCCAGCAGCACTGGGAGTTGGGGCACAGATACGCAGTATTTT. This gives the protein CASSTGSWGTDTQYF.